One sample yielded the 3 T cell receptor beta chains listed below, sequenced in a study of regulatory T cells in long-lasting Graves disease. Both iRepertoire HTBI primers and Arm-PCR of CDR3 regions were used to build the TCR beta libraries. MiXCR, run by TCRdb on the multiplex PCR reads, gives a single entry per CDR3 protein. Here the sample spans around 450,000 distinct CDR3 sequences, under 15% being singletons. Time point meaning: newly diagnosed GD, antithyroid drugs for less than 3 months. Construction of the TCR library relied on RNA isolated from PBMCs. These data were also filed under a second study, of T cells in Graves' hyperthyroidism and ophthalmopathy.

The source material was peripheral blood mononuclear cells (PBMCs), sampled at new diagnosis, from a patient treated with antithyroid drugs. These receptors all stem from a woman aged 25 to 39 with Graves disease.

This clonotype was counted at least ten times. The chain couples TRBV12-3 or TRBV12-4 to TRBJ2-5; perhaps TRBD2 as D (6 bases). Between the trimmed V and J ends, which lost 7 bases and 5 bases, there was a span of 14 bases. The CDR3 consists of 13 residues. The CDR3 spells CASNSGRGETQYF. For the CDR3, the DNA is TGTGCCAGCAACTCAGGACGGGGGGAGACCCAGTACTTC.

This clonotype was counted between two and nine times. The chain recombines TRBV4-1 with TRBJ2-7; 8 nucleotides match TRBD2. This CDR3 comprises 18 residues. V dropped 1 base and J dropped 2; count of bases not matched to a gene: 13. Looked up from germline, CDR1 is MGHRA and CDR2 is YSYEKL. The CDR3 reads CASSQVPGLAGTPYEQYF. In DNA form, the CDR3 reads TGCGCCAGCAGCCAAGTCCCCGGCCTAGCGGGTACCCCCTACGAGCAGTACTTC.

The V and J genes are TRBV11-2 and TRBJ2-7; D perhaps matches TRBD1 (6 bases). V dropped 9 bases and J dropped 6 bases, with 30 bases sitting between them. Per germline, CDR1 SGHAT and CDR2 FQNNGV. This CDR3 is built from 17 residues. The CDR3, as DNA: TGTGCCAGTTCCCCGGCGGTCAGTTGGGCCGGGACACCCGAGCAGTACTTC. This codes for CASSPAVSWAGTPEQYF.